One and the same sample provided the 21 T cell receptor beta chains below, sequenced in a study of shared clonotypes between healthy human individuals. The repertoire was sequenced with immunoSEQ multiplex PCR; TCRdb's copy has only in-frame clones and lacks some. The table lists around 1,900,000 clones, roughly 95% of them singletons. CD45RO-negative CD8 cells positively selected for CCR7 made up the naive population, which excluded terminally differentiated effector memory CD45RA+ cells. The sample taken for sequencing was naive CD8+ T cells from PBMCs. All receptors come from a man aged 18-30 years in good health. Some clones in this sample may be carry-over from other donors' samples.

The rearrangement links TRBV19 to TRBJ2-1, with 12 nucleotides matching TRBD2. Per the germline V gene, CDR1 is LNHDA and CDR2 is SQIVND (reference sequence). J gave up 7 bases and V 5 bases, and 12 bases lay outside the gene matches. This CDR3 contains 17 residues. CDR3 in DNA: TGTGCCAGTAGTTACAAGACTAGCGGGGGCCCAGGGAATGAGCAGTTCTTC. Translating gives CASSYKTSGGPGNEQFF.

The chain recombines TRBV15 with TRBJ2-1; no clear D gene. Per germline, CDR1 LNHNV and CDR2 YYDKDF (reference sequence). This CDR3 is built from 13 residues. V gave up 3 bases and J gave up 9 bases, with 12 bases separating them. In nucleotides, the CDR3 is TGTGCCACCAGCAGTCTAATTGTTGGTGAGCAGTTCTTC. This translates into CATSSLIVGEQFF.

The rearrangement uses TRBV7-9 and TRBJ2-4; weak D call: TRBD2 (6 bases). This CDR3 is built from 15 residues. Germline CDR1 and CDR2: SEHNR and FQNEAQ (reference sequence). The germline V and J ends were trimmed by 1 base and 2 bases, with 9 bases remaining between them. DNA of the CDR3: TGTGCCAGCAGCTTAGGGAGGGCCTCCAAAAACATTCAGTACTTC. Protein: CASSLGRASKNIQYF.

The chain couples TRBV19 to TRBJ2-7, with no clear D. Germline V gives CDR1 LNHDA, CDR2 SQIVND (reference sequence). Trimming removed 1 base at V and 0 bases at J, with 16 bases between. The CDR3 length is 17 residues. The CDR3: CASSIGPAPQASYEQYF. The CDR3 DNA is TGTGCCAGTAGTATAGGGCCTGCCCCTCAGGCCTCCTACGAGCAGTACTTC.

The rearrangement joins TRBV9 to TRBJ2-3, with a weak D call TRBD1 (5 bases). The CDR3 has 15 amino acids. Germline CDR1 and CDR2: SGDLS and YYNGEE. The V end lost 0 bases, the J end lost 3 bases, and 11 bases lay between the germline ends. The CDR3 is CASSVGGAPTDTQYF. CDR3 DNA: TGTGCCAGCAGCGTAGGTGGGGCCCCAACAGATACGCAGTATTTT.

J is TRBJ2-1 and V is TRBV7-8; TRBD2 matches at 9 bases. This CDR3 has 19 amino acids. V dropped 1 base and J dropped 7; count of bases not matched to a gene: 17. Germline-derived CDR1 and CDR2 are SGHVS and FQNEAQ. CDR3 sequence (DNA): TGTGCCAGCAGCTTAGTACCGGGACTAGCTCACCTCACGGGGAATGAGCAGTTCTTC. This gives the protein CASSLVPGLAHLTGNEQFF.

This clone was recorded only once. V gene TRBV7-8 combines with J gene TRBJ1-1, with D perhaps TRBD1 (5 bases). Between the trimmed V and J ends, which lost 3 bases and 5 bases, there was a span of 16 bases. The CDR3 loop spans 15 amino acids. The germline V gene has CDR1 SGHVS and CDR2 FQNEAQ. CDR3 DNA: TGTGCCAGCAGCTTGAGGGGCGAGGGTGAAACTGAAGCTTTCTTT. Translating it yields CASSLRGEGETEAFF.

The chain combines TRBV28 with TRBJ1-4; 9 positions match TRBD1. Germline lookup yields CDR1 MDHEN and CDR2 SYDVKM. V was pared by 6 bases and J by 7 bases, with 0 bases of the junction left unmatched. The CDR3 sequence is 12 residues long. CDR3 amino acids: CASRDRGEKLFF. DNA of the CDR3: TGTGCCAGCAGGGACAGGGGTGAAAAACTGTTTTTT.

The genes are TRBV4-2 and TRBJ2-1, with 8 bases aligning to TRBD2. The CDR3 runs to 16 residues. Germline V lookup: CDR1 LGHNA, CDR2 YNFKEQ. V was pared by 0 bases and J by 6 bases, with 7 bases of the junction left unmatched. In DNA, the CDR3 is TGTGCCAGCAGCCAAGAGGAGGGACTAGTGTTCAATGAGCAGTTCTTC. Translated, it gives CASSQEEGLVFNEQFF.

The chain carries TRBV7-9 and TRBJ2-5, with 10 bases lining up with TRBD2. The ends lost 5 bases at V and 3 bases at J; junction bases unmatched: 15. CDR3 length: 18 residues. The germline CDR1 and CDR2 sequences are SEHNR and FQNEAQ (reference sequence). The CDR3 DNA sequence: TGTGCCAGCAGCCCAGGGTTGGCTAGCGGGAGCGTAAAAGAGACCCAGTACTTC. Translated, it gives CASSPGLASGSVKETQYF.

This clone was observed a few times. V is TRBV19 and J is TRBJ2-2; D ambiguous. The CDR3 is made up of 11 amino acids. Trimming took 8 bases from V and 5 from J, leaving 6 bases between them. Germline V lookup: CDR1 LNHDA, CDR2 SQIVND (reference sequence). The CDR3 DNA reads TGTGCCAGTGGTCGGACCGGGGAGCTGTTTTTT. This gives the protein CASGRTGELFF.

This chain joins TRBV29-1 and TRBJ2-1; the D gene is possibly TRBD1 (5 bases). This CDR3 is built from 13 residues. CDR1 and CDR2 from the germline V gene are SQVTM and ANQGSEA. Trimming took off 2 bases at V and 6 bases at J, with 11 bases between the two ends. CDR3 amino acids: CSVEKGSSNEQFF. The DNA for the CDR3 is TGCAGCGTTGAAAAGGGGTCGTCCAATGAGCAGTTCTTC.

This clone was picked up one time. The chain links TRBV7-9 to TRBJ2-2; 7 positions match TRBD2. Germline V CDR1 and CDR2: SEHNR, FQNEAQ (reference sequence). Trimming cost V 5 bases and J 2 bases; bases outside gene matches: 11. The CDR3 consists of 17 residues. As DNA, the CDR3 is TGTGCCAGCAGCCCCTGGGGAGGGAGGGCAAACACCGGGGAGCTGTTTTTT. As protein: CASSPWGGRANTGELFF.

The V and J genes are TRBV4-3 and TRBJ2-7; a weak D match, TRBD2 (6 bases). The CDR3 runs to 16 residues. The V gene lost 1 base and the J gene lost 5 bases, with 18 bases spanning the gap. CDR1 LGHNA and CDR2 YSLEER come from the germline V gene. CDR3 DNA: TGCGCCAGCAGCCAAGTGTGGGGCGGGACGACCCACGAGCAGTACTTC. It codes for CASSQVWGGTTHEQYF.

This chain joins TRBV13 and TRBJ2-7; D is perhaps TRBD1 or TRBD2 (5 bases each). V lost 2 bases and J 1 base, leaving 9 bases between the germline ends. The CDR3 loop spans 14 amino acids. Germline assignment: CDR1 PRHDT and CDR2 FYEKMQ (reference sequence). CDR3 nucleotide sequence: TGTGCCAGCAGCTTATCCGGGACGTCCTACGAGCAGTACTTC. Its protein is CASSLSGTSYEQYF.

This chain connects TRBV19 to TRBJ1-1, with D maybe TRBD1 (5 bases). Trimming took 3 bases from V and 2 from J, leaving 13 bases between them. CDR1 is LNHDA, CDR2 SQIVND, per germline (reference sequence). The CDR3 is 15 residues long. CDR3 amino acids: CASSIFGGSNTEAFF. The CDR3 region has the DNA TGTGCCAGTAGTATTTTTGGGGGGTCCAACACTGAAGCTTTCTTT.

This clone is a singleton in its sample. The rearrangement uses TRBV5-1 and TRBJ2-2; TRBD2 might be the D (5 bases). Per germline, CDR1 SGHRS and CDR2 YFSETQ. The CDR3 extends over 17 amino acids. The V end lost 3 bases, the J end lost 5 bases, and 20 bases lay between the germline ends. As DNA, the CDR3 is TGCGCCAGCAGCTCCCACTCCGTGAGGGTGGGAACCGGGGAGCTGTTTTTT. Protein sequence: CASSSHSVRVGTGELFF. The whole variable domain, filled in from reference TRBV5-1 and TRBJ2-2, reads KAGVTQTPRYLIKTRGQQVTLSCSPISGHRSVSWYQQTPGQGLQFLFEYFSETQRNKGNFPGRFSGRQFSNSRSEMNVSTLELGDSALYLCASSSHSVRVGTGELFFGEGSRLTVL.

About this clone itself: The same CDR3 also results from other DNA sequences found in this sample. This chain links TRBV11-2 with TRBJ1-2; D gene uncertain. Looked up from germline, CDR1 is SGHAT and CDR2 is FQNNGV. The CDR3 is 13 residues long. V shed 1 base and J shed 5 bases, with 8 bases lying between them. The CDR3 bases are TGTGCCAGCAGCTTAGGGACGATATATGGCTACACCTTC. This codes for CASSLGTIYGYTF. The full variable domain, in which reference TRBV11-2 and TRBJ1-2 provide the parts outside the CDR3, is EAGVAQSPRYKIIEKRQSVAFWCNPISGHATLYWYQQILGQGPKLLIQFQNNGVVDDSQLPKDRFSAERLKGVDSTLKIQPAKLEDSAVYLCASSLGTIYGYTFGSGTRLTVV.

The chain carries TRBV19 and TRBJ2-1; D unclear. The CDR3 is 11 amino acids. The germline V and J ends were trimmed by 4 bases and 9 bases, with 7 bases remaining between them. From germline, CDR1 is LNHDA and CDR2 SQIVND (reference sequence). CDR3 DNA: TGTGCCAGTAGTAAACGGACTGAGCAGTTCTTC. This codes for CASSKRTEQFF.

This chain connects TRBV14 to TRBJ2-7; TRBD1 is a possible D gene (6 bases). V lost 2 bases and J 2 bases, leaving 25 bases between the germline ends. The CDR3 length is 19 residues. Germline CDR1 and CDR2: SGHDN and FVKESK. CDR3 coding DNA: TGTGCCAGCAGCCAAAACAGACCCGGGACAATAATACCACCCTACGAGCAGTACTTC. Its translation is CASSQNRPGTIIPPYEQYF.

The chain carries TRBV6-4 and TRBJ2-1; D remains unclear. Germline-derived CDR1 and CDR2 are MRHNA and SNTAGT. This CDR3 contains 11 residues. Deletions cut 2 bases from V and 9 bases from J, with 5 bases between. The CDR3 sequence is CASSDRGEQFF. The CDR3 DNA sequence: TGTGCCAGCAGTGACAGAGGTGAGCAGTTCTTC.